The next 12 T cell receptor beta chains were all read from a single sample in a study of CD8 T cells in Susac syndrome. Reverse transcription used roughly 0.5 to 1 ug RNA and random hexamers. TCRdb used MiXCR to reprocess the immunoSEQ multiplex PCR reads, holding one entry per CDR3 protein. The table records about 76,000 distinct CDR3 sequences, roughly 90% of them present only once. Sample: CD8+ T cells from PBMCs. These receptors were obtained from a human donor with multiple sclerosis.

V is TRBV2 and J is TRBJ2-3; TRBD1 agrees at 10 bases. The ends lost 6 bases at V and 0 bases at J; junction bases unmatched: 3. The CDR3 spans 15 residues. CDR1 and CDR2 (germline): SNHLY, FYNNEI. CDR3 bases: TGTGCCAGCAGCCCGACAGGGGGCAGCACAGATACGCAGTATTTT. It codes for CASSPTGGSTDTQYF.

This chain joins TRBV28 and TRBJ1-5, with D perhaps TRBD1 (5 bases). V lost 5 bases and J 10 bases, leaving 18 bases between the germline ends. The length of the CDR3 is 14 residues. CDR1 and CDR2 (germline): MDHEN, SYDVKM. The CDR3 reads CASSLGGGPRPQHF. Here the CDR3 DNA reads TGTGCCAGCAGTCTCGGGGGAGGCCCCCGACCCCAGCATTTT.

The chain couples TRBV11-1 to TRBJ2-7; D is tentatively TRBD1 or TRBD2 (5 bases each). V gave up 2 bases and J gave up 4 bases, with 15 bases separating them. Per germline, CDR1 SGHAT and CDR2 FQDESV (reference sequence). This CDR3 is built from 15 residues. The CDR3 DNA reads TGTGCCAGCAGCTTATTGAGGGGCAGAGGATACGAGCAGTACTTC. Its translation is CASSLLRGRGYEQYF.

The CDR3 bases are TGTGCCAGCCAAACAGGGGACAGCGGCCATGGGGAGCTGTTTTTT. Translating gives CASQTGDSGHGELFF. V and J are TRBV6-1 and TRBJ2-2; 7 bases are shared with TRBD1. CDR3 length equals 15 residues. In germline, CDR1 is MNHNS, CDR2 SASEGT. Germline trimming cut 8 bases from V and 8 bases from J; bases unmatched to any gene: 14.

V is TRBV9 and J is TRBJ2-3; D is possibly TRBD1 (6 bases). This CDR3 is 16 amino acids long. Per the germline V gene, CDR1 is SGDLS and CDR2 is YYNGEE. V was clipped by 0 bases and J by 0 bases, with 11 bases between them. The CDR3 sequence is CASSVDRDTSTDTQYF. The DNA of the CDR3 is TGTGCCAGCAGCGTAGATAGGGACACCAGCACAGATACGCAGTATTTT.

This chain links TRBV4-3 with TRBJ2-1, with 7 positions matching TRBD2. Germline V gene lookup returns CDR1 LGHNA and CDR2 YSLEER. The trim removed 0 bases at V and 9 bases at J, leaving 11 bases unmatched. This CDR3 spans 16 amino acids. For the CDR3, the DNA is TGCGCCAGCAGCCAAGAGGTCCTAGCGGCCCTCAGTGAGCAGTTCTTC. Protein product: CASSQEVLAALSEQFF.

This rearrangement joins TRBV7-2 to TRBJ1-2; 7 bases are a match to TRBD1. Germline V CDR1 and CDR2: SGHTA, FQGNSA. This CDR3 region has 13 residues. Trimming took 5 bases from V and 8 from J; bases not matched to a gene: 8. In nucleotides, the CDR3 is TGTGCCAGCAGCCCCCGGGACAGAAGCGGCTACACCTTC. This sequence encodes CASSPRDRSGYTF.

This chain links TRBV2 with TRBJ1-1, with TRBD1 as a possible D gene (5 bases). The CDR3 has 13 residues. Germline V gene lookup returns CDR1 SNHLY and CDR2 FYNNEI. Deletions cut 7 bases from V and 0 bases from J, with 9 bases between. CDR3 DNA sequence: TGTGCCAGCAAAAGGGGCTTGAACACTGAAGCTTTCTTT. Protein sequence: CASKRGLNTEAFF.

The V and J genes are TRBV18 and TRBJ2-2; D might be TRBD2 (6 bases). There are 14 residues in the CDR3. Germline loops: CDR1 KGHSH, CDR2 LQKENI. V lost 5 bases, J lost 3 bases, and 10 bases lay in between. The CDR3 spells CASSSTSHTGELFF. The CDR3 region has the DNA TGTGCCAGCTCATCCACTAGCCACACCGGGGAGCTGTTTTTT.

The rearrangement links TRBV7-6 to TRBJ2-1, with D unresolved. Looked up from germline, CDR1 is SGHVS and CDR2 is FNYEAQ. CDR3 length equals 13 residues. Trimming stripped 4 bases from V and 4 bases from J, with 8 bases between. CDR3 nucleotides: TGTGCCAGCAGCTCTACAGTGTACAATGAGCAGTTCTTC. Protein sequence: CASSSTVYNEQFF.

The chain uses TRBV12-5 and TRBJ2-5; D is unresolved. CDR3 length: 13 amino acids. V lost 7 bases to trimming and J lost 2 bases, with 11 bases between them. Germline V CDR1 and CDR2: LGHNT, FRNRAP. The chain's CDR3 is CASAATNQETQYF. The CDR3 DNA follows: TGTGCTAGTGCCGCAACCAATCAAGAGACCCAGTACTTC.

This chain joins TRBV13 and TRBJ2-2; D might be TRBD1 (6 bases). Between the trimmed V and J ends, which lost 5 bases and 0 bases, there was a span of 13 bases. Germline V gene lookup returns CDR1 PRHDT and CDR2 FYEKMQ (reference sequence). The CDR3 covers 16 residues. CDR3 nucleotides: TGTGCCAGCAGCCTATATGGGGGCCCGAACACCGGGGAGCTGTTTTTT. Its translation is CASSLYGGPNTGELFF.